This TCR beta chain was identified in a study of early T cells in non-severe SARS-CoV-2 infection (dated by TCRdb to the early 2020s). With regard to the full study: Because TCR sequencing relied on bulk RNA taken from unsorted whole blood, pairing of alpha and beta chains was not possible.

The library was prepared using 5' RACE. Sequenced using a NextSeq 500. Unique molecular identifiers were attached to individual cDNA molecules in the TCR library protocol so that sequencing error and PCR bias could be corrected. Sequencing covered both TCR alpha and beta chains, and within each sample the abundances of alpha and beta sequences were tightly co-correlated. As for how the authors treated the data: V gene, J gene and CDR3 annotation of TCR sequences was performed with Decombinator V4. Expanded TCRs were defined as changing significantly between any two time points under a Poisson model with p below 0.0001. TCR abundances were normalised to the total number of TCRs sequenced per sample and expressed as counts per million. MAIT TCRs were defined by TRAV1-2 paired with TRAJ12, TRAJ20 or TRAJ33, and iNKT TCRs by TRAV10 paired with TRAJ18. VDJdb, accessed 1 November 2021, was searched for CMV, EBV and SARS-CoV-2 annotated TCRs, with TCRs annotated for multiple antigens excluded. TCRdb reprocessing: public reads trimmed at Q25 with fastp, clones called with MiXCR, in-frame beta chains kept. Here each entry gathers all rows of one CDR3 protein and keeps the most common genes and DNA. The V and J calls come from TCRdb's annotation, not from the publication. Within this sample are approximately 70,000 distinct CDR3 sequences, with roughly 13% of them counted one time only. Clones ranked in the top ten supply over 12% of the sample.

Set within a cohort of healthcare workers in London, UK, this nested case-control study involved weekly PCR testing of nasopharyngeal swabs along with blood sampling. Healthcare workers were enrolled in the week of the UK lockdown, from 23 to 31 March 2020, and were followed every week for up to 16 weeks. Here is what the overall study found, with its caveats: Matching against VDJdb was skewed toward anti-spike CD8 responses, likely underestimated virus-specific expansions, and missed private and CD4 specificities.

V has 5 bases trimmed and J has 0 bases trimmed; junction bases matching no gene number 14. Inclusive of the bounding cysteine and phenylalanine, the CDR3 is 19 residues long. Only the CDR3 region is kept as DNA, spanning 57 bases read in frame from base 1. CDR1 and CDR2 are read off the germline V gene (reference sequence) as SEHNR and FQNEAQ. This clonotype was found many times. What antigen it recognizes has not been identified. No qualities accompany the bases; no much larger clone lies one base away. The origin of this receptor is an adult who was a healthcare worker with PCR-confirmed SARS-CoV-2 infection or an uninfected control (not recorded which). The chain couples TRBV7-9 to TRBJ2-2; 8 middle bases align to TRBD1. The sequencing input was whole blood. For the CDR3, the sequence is CASSAGTGSTLANTGELFF. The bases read TGTGCCAGCAGCGCCGGGACAGGCAGTACACTCGCGAACACCGGGGAGCTGTTTTTT.